This T cell receptor (beta chain) appears in the sequencing data of a study of molecular identifiers for immune sequencing clone quantification. Overall study results and limits: Spiked Jurkat TCR RNA equivalent to one cell was reportedly detectable in one million naive cells. It was shown that clones above 20 RNA copies held over 99% of effector molecules, but under 1% in naive cells.

Germline CDR1 SEHNR, CDR2 FQNEAQ (reference sequence). The CDR3 has 15 amino acids. V was cut by 1 base and J by 2 bases, with 11 bases left in between. TCRdb re-called the PCR reads through MiXCR, storing one row per CDR3 protein. The sample contains about 320,000 distinct CDR3 sequences, about a fifth of which appear only once. This clonotype was detected a few times. What it binds is not known. With 10%, 30% or 50% of RNA, roughly 17,000 to 1,000,000 naive CD8 T cells were sequenced. Sorting defined naive CD8 T cells as CD8+CD4-CCR7+CD45RA+. The sequenced sample was naive CD8+ T cells from blood, with Jurkat cell RNA spiked in. Subset: FACS-sorted CD8+CD4-CCR7+CD45RA+ naive T cells. This chain joins TRBV7-9 and TRBJ1-2; D is unclear. The source of this sequence is a human donor in good health. Some libraries in this study had Jurkat cell RNA spiked in. CDR3 amino acids: CASSLDRGVNYGYTF. The CDR3 region has the DNA TGTGCCAGCAGCTTAGATCGGGGAGTAAACTATGGCTACACCTTC.